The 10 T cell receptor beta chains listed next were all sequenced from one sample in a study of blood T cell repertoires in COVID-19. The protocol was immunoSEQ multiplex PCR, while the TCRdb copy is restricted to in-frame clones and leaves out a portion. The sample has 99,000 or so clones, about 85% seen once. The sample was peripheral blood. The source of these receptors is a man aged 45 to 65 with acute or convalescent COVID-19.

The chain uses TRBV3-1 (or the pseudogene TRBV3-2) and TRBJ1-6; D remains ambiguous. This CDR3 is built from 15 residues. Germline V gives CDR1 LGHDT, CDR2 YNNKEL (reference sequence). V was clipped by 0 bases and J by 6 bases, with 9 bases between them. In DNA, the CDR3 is TGTGCCAGCAGCCAAGAAGCGGGGTCTAATTCACCCCTCCACTTT. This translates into CASSQEAGSNSPLHF.

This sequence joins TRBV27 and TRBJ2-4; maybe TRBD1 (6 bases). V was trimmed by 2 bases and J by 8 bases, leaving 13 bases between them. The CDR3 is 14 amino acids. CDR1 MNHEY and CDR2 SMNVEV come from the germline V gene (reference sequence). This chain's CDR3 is CASSLRQGQDIQYF. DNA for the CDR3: TGTGCCAGCAGTTTACGGCAGGGGCAAGACATTCAGTACTTC.

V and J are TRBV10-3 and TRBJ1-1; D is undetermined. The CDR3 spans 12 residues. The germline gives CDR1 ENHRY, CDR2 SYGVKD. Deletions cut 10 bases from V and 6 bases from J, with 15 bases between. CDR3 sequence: CAKRIARAEAFF. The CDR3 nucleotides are TGTGCCAAAAGGATAGCGAGGGCTGAAGCTTTCTTT.

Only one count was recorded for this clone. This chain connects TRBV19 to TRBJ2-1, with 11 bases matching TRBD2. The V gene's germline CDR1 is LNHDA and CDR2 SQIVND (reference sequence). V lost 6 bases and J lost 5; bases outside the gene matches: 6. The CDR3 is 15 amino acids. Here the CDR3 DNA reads TGTGCCAGTAGGACTACTAGCGGGAGACACAATGAGCAGTTCTTC. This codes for CASRTTSGRHNEQFF. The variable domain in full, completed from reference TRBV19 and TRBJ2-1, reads DGGITQSPKYLFRKEGQNVTLSCEQNLNHDAMYWYRQDPGQGLRLIYYSQIVNDFQKGDIAEGYSVSREKKESFPLTVTSAQKNPTAFYLCASRTTSGRHNEQFFGPGTRLTVL.

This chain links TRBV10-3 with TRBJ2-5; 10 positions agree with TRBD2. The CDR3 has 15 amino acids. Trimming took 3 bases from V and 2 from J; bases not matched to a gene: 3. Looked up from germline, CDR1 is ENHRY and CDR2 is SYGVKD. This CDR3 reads CAISETSGVQETQYF. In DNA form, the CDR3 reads TGTGCCATCAGTGAAACTAGCGGGGTACAAGAGACCCAGTACTTC.

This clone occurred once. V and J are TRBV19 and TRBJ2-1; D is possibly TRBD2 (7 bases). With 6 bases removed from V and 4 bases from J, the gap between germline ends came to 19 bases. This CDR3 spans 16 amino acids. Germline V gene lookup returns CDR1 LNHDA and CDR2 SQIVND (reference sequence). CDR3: CASRPGRGPGYNEQFF. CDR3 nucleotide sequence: TGTGCCAGTAGGCCGGGGCGGGGGCCAGGGTACAATGAGCAGTTCTTC.

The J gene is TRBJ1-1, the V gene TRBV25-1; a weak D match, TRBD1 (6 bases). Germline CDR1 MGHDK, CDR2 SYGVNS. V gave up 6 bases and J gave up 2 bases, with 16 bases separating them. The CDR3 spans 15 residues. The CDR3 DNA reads TGTGCCAGCAGGGACAGCGGAGTTTTTAACACTGAAGCTTTCTTT. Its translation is CASRDSGVFNTEAFF.

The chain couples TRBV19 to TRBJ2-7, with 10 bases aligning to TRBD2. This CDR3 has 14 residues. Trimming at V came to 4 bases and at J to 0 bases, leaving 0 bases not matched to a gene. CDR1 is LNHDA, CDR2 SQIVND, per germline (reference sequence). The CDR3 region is CASSRTSGSYEQYF. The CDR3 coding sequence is TGTGCCAGTAGTAGGACTAGCGGCTCCTACGAGCAGTACTTC.

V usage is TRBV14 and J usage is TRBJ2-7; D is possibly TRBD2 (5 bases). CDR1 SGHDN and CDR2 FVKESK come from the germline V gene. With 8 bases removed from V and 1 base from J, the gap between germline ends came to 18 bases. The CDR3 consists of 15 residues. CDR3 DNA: TGTGCCAGCTCAGCCTGGCGGGCGAGGTCCTACGAGCAGTACTTC. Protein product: CASSAWRARSYEQYF.

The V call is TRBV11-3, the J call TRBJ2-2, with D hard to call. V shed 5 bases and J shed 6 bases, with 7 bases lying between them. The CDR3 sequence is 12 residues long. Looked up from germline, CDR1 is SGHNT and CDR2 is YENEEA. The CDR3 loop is CASSQIPGELFF. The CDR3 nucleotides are TGTGCCAGCAGCCAAATTCCCGGGGAGCTGTTTTTT.